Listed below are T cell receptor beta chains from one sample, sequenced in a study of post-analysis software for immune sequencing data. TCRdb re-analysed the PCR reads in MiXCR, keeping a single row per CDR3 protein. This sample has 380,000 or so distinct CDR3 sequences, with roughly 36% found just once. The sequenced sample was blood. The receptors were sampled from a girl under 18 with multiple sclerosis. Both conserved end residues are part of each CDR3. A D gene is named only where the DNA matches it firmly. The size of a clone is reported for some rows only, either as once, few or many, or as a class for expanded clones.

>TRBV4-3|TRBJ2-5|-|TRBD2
CASSQVSGRGETQYF
TGCGCCAGCAGCCAAGTTTCCGGGAGGGGTGAGACCCAGTACTTC
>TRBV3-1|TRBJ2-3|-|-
CASSQRKLGVGDTQYF
TGTGCCAGCAGCCAGAGAAAGCTAGGAGTGGGAGATACGCAGTATTTT
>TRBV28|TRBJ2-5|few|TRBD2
CASSSPGLAGQETQYF
TGTGCCAGCAGTTCACCGGGACTAGCGGGCCAAGAGACCCAGTACTTC
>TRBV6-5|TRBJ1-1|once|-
CASSYSSGEITEAFF
TGTGCCAGCAGTTACTCGTCGGGAGAAATTACTGAAGCTTTCTTT
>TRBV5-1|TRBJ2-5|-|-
CASSLGLGWETQYF
TGCGCCAGCAGCTTGGGACTAGGGTGGGAGACCCAGTACTTC
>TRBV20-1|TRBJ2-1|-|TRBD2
CSASLGRGDLRQFF
TGCAGTGCGTCTTTGGGTCGGGGGGACCTAAGGCAGTTCTTC
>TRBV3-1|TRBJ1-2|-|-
CASSQVTGGSLSYGYTF
TGTGCCAGCAGCCAAGTTACCGGAGGGTCTTTGAGCTATGGCTACACCTTC
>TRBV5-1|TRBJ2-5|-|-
CASSLALDSLETQYF
TGCGCCAGCAGCTTGGCCCTGGACAGCCTCGAGACCCAGTACTTC
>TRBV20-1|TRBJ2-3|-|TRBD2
CSARDLGGVTDTQYF
TGCAGTGCTAGAGATTTGGGGGGGGTCACAGATACGCAGTATTTT
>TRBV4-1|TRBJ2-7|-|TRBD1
CASSQGLTGFYEQYF
TGCGCCAGCAGCCAAGGCTTGACAGGGTTCTACGAGCAGTACTTC
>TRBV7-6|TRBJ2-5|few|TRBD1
CASSLDRGREKTQYF
TGTGCCAGCAGCTTGGACAGGGGTCGTGAGAAGACCCAGTACTTC
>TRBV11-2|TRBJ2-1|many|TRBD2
CASSLEGGINEQFF
TGTGCCAGCAGCTTAGAGGGGGGGATCAATGAGCAGTTCTTC
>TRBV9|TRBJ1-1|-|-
CASSVGTVYTEAFF
TGTGCCAGCAGCGTAGGTACAGTTTACACTGAAGCTTTCTTT
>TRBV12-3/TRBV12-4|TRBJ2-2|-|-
CASSPGPTGELFF
TGTGCCAGCAGTCCGGGCCCAACCGGGGAGCTGTTTTTT
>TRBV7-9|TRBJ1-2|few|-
CASSWGDLSYGYTF
TGTGCCAGCAGCTGGGGAGATTTGAGCTATGGCTACACCTTC
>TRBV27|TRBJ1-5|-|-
CASSLTGKGWQPQHF
TGTGCCAGCAGTTTAACAGGGAAAGGCTGGCAGCCCCAGCATTTT
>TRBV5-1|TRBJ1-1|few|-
CASSPGVAGHTEAFF
TGCGCCAGCAGCCCGGGGGTCGCAGGGCACACTGAAGCTTTCTTT
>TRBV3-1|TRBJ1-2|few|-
CASSQDVKVGYTF
TGTGCCAGCAGCCAAGACGTAAAGGTCGGCTACACCTTC
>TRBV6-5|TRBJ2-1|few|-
CASSGIKNEQFF
TGTGCCAGCAGTGGGATTAAAAATGAGCAGTTCTTC
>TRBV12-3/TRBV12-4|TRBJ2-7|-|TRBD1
CASSHPPTGQESYEQYF
TGTGCCAGCAGTCATCCCCCCACGGGACAGGAGTCCTACGAGCAGTACTTC
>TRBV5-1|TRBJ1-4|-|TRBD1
CASSLWITGDAANEKLVF
TGCGCCAGCAGCTTGTGGATCACAGGGGATGCAGCTAATGAAAAACTGGTTTTT
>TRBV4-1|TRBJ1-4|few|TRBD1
CASRPKREGQEKEKLFF
TGCGCCAGCAGACCTAAAAGAGAGGGACAGGAAAAGGAAAAACTGTTTTTT
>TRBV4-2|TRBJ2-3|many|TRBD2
CASSQGGGAPDTQYF
TGTGCCAGCAGCCAAGGCGGGGGGGCCCCAGATACGCAGTATTTT
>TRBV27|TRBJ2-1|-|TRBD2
CASSLRRSGGPLYNEQFF
TGTGCCAGCAGTTTAAGGCGTAGCGGGGGACCCCTGTACAATGAGCAGTTCTTC
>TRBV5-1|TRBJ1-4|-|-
CASSIGSTNEKLFF
TGCGCCAGCAGCATAGGGTCGACTAATGAAAAACTGTTTTTT
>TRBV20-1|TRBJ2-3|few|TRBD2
CSAKTSGGRTDTQYF
TGCAGTGCTAAGACTAGCGGGGGCCGCACAGATACGCAGTATTTT
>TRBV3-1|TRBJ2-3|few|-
CASGPRDHSADTQYF
TGTGCCAGCGGCCCGCGGGACCACAGCGCAGATACGCAGTATTTT
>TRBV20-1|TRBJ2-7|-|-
CSATSGSDYYEQYF
TGCAGTGCCACCTCAGGGTCCGACTACTACGAGCAGTACTTC
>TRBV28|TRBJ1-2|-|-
CASSLTRDNYGYTF
TGTGCCAGCAGTCTGACGCGGGACAACTATGGCTACACCTTC
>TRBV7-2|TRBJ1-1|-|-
CASSLHSSGTLRAFF
TGTGCCAGCAGCTTACACTCGTCAGGGACCTTGAGAGCTTTCTTT
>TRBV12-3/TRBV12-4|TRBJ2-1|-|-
CASSFSVGGRSEQFF
TGTGCCAGCAGTTTCAGCGTGGGGGGGCGGAGTGAGCAGTTCTTC
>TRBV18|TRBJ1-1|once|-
CASSPRKAQNTEAFF
TGTGCCAGCTCACCAAGGAAGGCGCAAAACACTGAAGCTTTCTTT
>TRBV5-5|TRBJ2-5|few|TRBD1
CASSHRQGAVETQYF
TGTGCCAGCAGCCACAGACAGGGGGCGGTAGAGACCCAGTACTTC
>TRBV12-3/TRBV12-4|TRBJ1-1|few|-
CASSLDRETEAFF
TGTGCCAGCAGTTTAGACAGGGAGACTGAAGCTTTCTTT
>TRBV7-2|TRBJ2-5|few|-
CASSFHGLQRETQYF
TGTGCCAGCAGCTTTCACGGACTCCAGAGGGAGACCCAGTACTTC
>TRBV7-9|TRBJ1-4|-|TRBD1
CASSPGTANEKLFF
TGTGCCAGCAGCCCCGGGACAGCTAATGAAAAACTGTTTTTT
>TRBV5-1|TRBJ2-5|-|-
CASSRQGEETQYF
TGCGCCAGCAGTAGGCAGGGAGAAGAGACCCAGTACTTC
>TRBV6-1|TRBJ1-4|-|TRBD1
CASLDRGQDEKLFF
TGTGCCAGCCTCGACAGGGGGCAGGATGAAAAACTGTTTTTT
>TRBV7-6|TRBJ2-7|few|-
CASSLVEYEQYF
TGTGCCAGCAGCTTAGTAGAGTACGAGCAGTACTTC
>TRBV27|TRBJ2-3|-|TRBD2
CASSPLKAGGLDTQYF
TGTGCCAGCAGTCCGCTTAAAGCGGGGGGGCTGGATACGCAGTATTTT
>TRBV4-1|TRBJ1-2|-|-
CASSQVGQNYGHTF
TGCGCCAGCAGCCAAGTCGGACAGAACTATGGCCACACCTTC
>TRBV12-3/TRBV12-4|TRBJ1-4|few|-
CASSSGEGEKLFF
TGTGCCAGCAGTTCAGGGGAGGGCGAAAAACTGTTTTTT
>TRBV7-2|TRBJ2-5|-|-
CASSSTWETQYF
TGTGCCAGCAGCTCGACCTGGGAGACCCAGTACTTC
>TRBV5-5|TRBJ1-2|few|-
CASSYPDGFYGYTF
TGTGCCAGCAGCTACCCGGACGGATTCTATGGCTACACCTTC
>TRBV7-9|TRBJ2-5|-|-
CASSLTGLQETQYF
TGTGCCAGCAGCTTGACGGGCCTACAAGAGACCCAGTACTTC
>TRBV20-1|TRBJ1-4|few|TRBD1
CSARDRQGWQKLFF
TGCAGTGCTAGAGATAGACAGGGGTGGCAAAAACTGTTTTTT
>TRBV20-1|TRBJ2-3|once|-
CSASPLNTQYF
TGCAGTGCTAGTCCCCTCAATACGCAGTATTTT
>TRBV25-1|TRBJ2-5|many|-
CASSESGWETQYF
TGTGCCAGCAGTGAATCAGGGTGGGAGACCCAGTACTTC
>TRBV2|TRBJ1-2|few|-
CASNYYRDGYTF
TGTGCCAGCAATTACTACAGGGACGGCTACACCTTC
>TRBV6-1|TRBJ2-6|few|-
CASSEVAGANVLTF
TGTGCCAGCAGTGAAGTAGCTGGGGCCAACGTCCTGACTTTC
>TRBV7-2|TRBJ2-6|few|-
CASSLIPSGANVLTF
TGTGCCAGCAGCTTGATTCCCTCTGGGGCCAACGTCCTGACTTTC